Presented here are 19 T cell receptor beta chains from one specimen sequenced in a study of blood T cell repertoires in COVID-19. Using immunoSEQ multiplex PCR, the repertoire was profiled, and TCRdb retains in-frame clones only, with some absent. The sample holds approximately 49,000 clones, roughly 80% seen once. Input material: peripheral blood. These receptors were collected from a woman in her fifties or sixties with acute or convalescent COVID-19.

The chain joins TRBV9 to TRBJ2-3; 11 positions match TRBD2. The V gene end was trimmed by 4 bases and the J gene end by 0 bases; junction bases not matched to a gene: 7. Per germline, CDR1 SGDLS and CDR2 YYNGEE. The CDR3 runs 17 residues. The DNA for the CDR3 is TGTGCCAGCAGCATCGGGACTAGCGGCCGTAGCACAGATACGCAGTATTTT. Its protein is CASSIGTSGRSTDTQYF.

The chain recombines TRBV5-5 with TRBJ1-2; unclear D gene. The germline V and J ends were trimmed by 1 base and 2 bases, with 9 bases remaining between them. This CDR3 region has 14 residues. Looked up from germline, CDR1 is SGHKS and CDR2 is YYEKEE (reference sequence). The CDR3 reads CASSLSLMNYGYTF. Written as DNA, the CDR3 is TGTGCCAGCAGCTTGAGTCTAATGAACTATGGCTACACCTTC.

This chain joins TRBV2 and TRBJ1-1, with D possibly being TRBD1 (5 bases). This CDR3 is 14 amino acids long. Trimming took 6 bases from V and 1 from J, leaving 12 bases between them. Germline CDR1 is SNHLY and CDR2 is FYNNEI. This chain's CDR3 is CASRVDTGNTEAFF. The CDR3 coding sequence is TGTGCCAGCAGGGTCGATACAGGGAACACTGAAGCTTTCTTT.

The CDR3 sequence: CASSIESSYNSPLHF. The CDR3 region has the DNA TGTGCCAGCAGCATCGAGAGCTCCTATAATTCACCCCTCCACTTT. The V and J genes are TRBV9 and TRBJ1-6, with D unclear. The CDR3 has 15 residues. The ends were cut back, 4 bases at V and 0 bases at J, with 8 bases in the middle. In germline, CDR1 is SGDLS, CDR2 YYNGEE.

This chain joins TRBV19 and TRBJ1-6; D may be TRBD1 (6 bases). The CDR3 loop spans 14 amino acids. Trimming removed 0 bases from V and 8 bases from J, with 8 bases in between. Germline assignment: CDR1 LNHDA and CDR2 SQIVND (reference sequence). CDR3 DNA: TGTGCCAGTAGTATAGACAACAGGGATTCACCCCTCCACTTT. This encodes CASSIDNRDSPLHF. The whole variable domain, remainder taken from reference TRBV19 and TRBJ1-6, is DGGITQSPKYLFRKEGQNVTLSCEQNLNHDAMYWYRQDPGQGLRLIYYSQIVNDFQKGDIAEGYSVSREKKESFPLTVTSAQKNPTAFYLCASSIDNRDSPLHFGNGTRLTVT.

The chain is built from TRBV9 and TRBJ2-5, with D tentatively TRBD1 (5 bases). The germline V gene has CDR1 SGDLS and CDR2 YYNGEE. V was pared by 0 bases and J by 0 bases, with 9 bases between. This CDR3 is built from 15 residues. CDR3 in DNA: TGTGCCAGCAGCGTAGGAGGACACTACCAAGAGACCCAGTACTTC. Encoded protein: CASSVGGHYQETQYF.

CDR3 sequence (DNA): TGTGCCACCAGCGGAGGACTAGCGGGAGGAGCCTACGAGCAGTACTTC. As protein: CATSGGLAGGAYEQYF. This rearrangement joins TRBV15 to TRBJ2-7, with 14 positions matching TRBD2. The germline V gene encodes CDR1 LNHNV and CDR2 YYDKDF (reference sequence). The trim removed 5 bases at V and 2 bases at J, leaving 5 bases unmatched. There are 16 residues in the CDR3.

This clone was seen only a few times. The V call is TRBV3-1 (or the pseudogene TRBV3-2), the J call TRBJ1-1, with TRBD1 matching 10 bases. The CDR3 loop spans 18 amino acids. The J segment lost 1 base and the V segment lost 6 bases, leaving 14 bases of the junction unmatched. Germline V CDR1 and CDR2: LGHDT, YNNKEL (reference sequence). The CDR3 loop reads CASRMTGGMGPGNTEAFF. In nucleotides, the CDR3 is TGTGCCAGCAGAATGACAGGGGGCATGGGGCCCGGGAACACTGAAGCTTTCTTT.

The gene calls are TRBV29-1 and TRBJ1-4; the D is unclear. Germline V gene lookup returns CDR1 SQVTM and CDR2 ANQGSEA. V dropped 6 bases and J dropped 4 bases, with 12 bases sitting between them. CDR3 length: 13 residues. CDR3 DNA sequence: TGCAGCGTAGGCGGGCAGTTTAATGAAAAACTGTTTTTT. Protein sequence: CSVGGQFNEKLFF. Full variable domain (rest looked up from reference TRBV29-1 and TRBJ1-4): SAVISQKPSRDICQRGTSLTIQCQVDSQVTMMFWYRQQPGQSLTLIATANQGSEATYESGFVIDKFPISRPNLTFSTLTVSNMSPEDSSIYLCSVGGQFNEKLFFGSGTQLSVL.

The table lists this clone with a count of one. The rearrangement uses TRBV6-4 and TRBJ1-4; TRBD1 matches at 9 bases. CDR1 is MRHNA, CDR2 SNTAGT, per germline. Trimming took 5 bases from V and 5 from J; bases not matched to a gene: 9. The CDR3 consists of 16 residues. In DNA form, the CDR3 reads TGTGCCAGCAGTCAATGGACAGGGGCACAAAATGAAAAACTGTTTTTT. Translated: CASSQWTGAQNEKLFF.

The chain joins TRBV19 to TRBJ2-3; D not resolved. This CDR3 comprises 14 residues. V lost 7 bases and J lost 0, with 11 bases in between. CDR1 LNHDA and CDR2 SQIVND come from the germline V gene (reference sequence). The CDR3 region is CASKGATSTDTQYF. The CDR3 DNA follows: TGTGCCAGTAAAGGAGCAACTAGCACAGATACGCAGTATTTT. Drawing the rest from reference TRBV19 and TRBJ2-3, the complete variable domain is DGGITQSPKYLFRKEGQNVTLSCEQNLNHDAMYWYRQDPGQGLRLIYYSQIVNDFQKGDIAEGYSVSREKKESFPLTVTSAQKNPTAFYLCASKGATSTDTQYFGPGTRLTVL.

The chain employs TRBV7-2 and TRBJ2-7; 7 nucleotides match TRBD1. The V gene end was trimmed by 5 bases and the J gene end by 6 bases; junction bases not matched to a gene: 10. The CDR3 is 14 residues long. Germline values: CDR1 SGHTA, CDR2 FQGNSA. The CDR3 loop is CASSLQTGRGEQYF. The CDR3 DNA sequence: TGTGCCAGCAGCCTCCAGACAGGGCGAGGCGAGCAGTACTTC.

In DNA, the CDR3 is TGCGCCAGCAGCAAAAGAGGTGTAGGTGGCTACACCTTC. It codes for CASSKRGVGGYTF. The genes are TRBV4-1 and TRBJ1-2, with D hard to call. The V gene lost 5 bases and the J gene lost 7 bases, with 14 bases spanning the gap. CDR1 is MGHRA, CDR2 YSYEKL, per germline. The CDR3 totals 13 residues.

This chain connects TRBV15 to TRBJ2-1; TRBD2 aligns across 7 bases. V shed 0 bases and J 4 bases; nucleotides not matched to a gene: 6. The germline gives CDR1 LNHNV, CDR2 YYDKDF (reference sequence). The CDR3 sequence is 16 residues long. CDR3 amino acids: CATSREPGTTYNEQFF. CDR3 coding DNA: TGTGCCACCAGCAGAGAACCCGGGACTACGTACAATGAGCAGTTCTTC. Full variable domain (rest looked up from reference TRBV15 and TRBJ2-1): DAMVIQNPRYQVTQFGKPVTLSCSQTLNHNVMYWYQQKSSQAPKLLFHYYDKDFNNEADTPDNFQSRRPNTSFCFLDIRSPGLGDTAMYLCATSREPGTTYNEQFFGPGTRLTVL.

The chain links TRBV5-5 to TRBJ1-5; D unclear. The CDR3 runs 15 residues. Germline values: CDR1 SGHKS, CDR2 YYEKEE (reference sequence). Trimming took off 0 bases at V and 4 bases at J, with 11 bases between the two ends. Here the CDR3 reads CASSLAIGGNQPQHF. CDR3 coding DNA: TGTGCCAGCAGCTTGGCCATTGGAGGGAATCAGCCCCAGCATTTT.

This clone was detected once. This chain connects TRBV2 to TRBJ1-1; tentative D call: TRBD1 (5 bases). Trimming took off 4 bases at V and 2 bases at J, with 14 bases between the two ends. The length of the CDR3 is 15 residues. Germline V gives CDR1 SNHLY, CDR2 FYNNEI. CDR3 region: CASSALMGGNTEAFF. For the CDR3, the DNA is TGTGCCAGCAGTGCGCTTATGGGGGGAAACACTGAAGCTTTCTTT.

The CDR3 DNA sequence: TGTGCCAGCAGTGAGATTCGGGACAGGGGGCATCAGCCCCAGCATTTT. Translation: CASSEIRDRGHQPQHF. This chain connects TRBV2 to TRBJ1-5, with 12 positions matching TRBD1. V was pared by 3 bases and J by 5 bases, with 5 bases of the junction left unmatched. Per the germline V gene, CDR1 is SNHLY and CDR2 is FYNNEI. The CDR3 has 16 residues. The variable domain in full, completed from reference TRBV2 and TRBJ1-5, reads EPEVTQTPSHQVTQMGQEVILRCVPISNHLYFYWYRQILGQKVEFLVSFYNNEISEKSEIFDDQFSVERPDGSNFTLKIRSTKLEDSAMYFCASSEIRDRGHQPQHFGDGTRLSIL.

CDR3 sequence reads: CASSSPYYEQYF. The CDR3 DNA sequence: TGTGCCAGCAGCTCTCCGTACTACGAGCAGTACTTC. The V and J genes are TRBV11-1 and TRBJ2-7; no clear D gene. Germline loops: CDR1 SGHAT, CDR2 FQDESV (reference sequence). The CDR3 loop spans 12 amino acids. Trimming left V 4 bases short and J 3 bases short, with 7 bases between.

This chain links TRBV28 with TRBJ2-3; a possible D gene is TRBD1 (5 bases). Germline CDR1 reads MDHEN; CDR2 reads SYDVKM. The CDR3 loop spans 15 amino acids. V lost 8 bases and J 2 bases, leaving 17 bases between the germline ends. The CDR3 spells CASSLWGGPTDTQYF. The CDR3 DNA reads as TGTGCCAGCTCCCTCTGGGGCGGACCCACAGATACGCAGTATTTT.